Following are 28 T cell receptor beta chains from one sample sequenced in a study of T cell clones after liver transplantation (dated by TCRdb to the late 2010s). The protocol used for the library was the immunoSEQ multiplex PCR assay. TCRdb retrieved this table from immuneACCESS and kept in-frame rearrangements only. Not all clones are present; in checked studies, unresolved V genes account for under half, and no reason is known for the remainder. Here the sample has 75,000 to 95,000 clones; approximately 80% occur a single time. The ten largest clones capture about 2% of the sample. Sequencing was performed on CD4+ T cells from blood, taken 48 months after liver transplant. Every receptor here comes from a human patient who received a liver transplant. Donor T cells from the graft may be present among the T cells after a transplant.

The CDR3: CASRKQSSYEQYF. The CDR3 DNA is TGTGCCAGCAGGAAGCAGAGCTCCTACGAGCAGTACTTC. The gene calls are TRBV6-5 and TRBJ2-7; D unresolved. CDR3 length equals 13 residues. Trimming cost V 6 bases and J 0 bases, with 9 bases left between them. CDR1 is MNHEY, CDR2 SVGAGI, per germline.

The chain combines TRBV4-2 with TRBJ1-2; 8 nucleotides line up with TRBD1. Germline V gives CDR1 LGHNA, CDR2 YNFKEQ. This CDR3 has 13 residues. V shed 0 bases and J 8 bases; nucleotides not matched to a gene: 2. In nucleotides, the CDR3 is TGTGCCAGCAGCCAAGACAGGGGGCACGGCTACACCTTC. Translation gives CASSQDRGHGYTF.

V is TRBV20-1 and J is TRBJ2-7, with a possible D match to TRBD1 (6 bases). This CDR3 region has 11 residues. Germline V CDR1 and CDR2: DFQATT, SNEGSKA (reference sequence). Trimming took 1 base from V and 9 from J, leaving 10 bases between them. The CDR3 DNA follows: TGCAGTGCTAGAGGAGGGGGTGGGCAGTACTTC. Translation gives CSARGGGGQYF.

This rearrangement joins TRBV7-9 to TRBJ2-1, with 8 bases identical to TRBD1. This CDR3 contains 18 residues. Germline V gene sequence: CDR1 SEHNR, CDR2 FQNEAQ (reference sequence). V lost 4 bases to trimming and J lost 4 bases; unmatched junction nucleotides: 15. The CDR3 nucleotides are TGTGCCAGCAGCTGGACAGGGTCTTACATATACGGATACAATGAGCAGTTCTTC. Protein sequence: CASSWTGSYIYGYNEQFF.

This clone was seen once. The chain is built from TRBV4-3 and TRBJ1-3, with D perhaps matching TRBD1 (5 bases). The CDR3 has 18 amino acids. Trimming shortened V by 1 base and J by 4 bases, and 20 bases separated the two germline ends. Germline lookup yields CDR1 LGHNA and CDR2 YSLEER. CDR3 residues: CASSQAPSGTERGNTIYF. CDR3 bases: TGCGCCAGCAGCCAAGCCCCAAGCGGGACGGAGAGAGGAAACACCATATATTTT.

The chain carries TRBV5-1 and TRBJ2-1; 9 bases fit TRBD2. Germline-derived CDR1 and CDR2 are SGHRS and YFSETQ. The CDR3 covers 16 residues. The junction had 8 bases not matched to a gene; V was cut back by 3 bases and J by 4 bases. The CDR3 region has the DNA TGCGCCAGCAGCTATGAGACTAGCGGAGTTTACAATGAGCAGTTCTTC. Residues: CASSYETSGVYNEQFF.

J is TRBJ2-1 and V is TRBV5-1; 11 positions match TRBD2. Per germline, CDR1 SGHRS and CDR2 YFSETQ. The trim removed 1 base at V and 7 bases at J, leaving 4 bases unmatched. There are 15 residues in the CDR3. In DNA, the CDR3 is TGCGCCAGCAGCTTGTGGGGACTAGCGGCGAATGAGCAGTTCTTC. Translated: CASSLWGLAANEQFF.

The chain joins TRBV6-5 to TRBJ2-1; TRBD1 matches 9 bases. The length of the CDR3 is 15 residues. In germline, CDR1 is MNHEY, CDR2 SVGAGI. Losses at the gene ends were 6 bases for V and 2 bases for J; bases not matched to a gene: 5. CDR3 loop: CASSRDRVAYNEQFF. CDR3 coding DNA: TGTGCCAGCAGCCGGGACAGGGTAGCCTACAATGAGCAGTTCTTC.

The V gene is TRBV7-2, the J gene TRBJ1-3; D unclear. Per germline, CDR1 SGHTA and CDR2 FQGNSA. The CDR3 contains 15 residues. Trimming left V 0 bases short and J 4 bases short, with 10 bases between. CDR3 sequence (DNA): TGTGCCAGCAGCTTAGCTTGGGGATCCGGAAACACCATATATTTT. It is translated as CASSLAWGSGNTIYF.

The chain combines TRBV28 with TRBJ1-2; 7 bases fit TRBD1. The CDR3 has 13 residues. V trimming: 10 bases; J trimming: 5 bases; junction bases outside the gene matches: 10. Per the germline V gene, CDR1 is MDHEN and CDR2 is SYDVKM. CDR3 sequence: CAISATGLYGYTF. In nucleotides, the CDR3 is TGTGCCATAAGTGCGACAGGGCTTTATGGCTACACCTTC.

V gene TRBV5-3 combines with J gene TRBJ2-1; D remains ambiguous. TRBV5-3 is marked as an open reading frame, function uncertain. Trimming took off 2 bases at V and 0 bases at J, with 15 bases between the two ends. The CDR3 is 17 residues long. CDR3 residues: CARSLSSAESSYNEQFF. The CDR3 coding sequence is TGTGCCAGAAGCTTAAGTTCGGCAGAGAGCTCCTACAATGAGCAGTTCTTC.

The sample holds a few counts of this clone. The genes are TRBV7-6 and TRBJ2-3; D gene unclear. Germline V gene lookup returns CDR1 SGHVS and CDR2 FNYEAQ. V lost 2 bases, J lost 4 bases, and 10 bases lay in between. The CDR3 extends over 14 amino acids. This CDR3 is CASSLNQFPDTQYF. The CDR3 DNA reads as TGTGCCAGCAGCTTAAACCAGTTCCCAGATACGCAGTATTTT.

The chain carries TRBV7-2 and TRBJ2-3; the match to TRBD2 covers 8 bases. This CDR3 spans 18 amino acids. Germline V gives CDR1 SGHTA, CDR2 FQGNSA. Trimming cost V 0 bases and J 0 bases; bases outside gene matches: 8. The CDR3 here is CASSLARSGGLSTDTQYF. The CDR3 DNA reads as TGTGCCAGCAGCTTAGCGCGGAGCGGGGGCCTTAGCACAGATACGCAGTATTTT.

The CDR3 loop reads CASSVSGGLWDTQYF. The DNA of the CDR3 is TGTGCCAGCAGCGTTAGCGGGGGGCTCTGGGATACGCAGTATTTT. The chain employs TRBV9 and TRBJ2-3; 10 positions agree with TRBD2. The CDR3 is 15 amino acids. Germline CDR1 reads SGDLS; CDR2 reads YYNGEE. The V gene end was trimmed by 2 bases and the J gene end by 6 bases; junction bases not matched to a gene: 6.

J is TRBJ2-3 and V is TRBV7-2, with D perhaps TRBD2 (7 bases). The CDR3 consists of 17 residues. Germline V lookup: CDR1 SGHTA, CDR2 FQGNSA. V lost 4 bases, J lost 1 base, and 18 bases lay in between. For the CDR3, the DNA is TGTGCCAGCAGCTCGGTGATGGGGGGGCGGGGCACAGATACGCAGTATTTT. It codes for CASSSVMGGRGTDTQYF. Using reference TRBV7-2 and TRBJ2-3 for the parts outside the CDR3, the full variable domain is GAGVSQSPSNKVTEKGKDVELRCDPISGHTALYWYRQSLGQGLEFLIYFQGNSAPDKSGLPSDRFSAERTGGSVSTLTIQRTQQEDSAVYLCASSSVMGGRGTDTQYFGPGTRLTVL.

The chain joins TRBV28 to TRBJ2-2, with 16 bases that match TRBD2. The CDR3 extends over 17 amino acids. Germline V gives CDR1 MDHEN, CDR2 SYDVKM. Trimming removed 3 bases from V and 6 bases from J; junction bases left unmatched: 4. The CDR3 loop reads CASSLGLAGGPAGELFF. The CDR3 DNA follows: TGTGCCAGCAGTTTGGGACTAGCGGGAGGGCCCGCCGGGGAGCTGTTTTTT.

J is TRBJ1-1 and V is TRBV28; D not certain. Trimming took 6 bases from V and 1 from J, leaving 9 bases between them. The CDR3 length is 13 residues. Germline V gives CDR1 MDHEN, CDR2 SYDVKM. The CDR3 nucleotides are TGTGCCAGCAGATGGAACAGGAACACTGAAGCTTTCTTT. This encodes CASRWNRNTEAFF.

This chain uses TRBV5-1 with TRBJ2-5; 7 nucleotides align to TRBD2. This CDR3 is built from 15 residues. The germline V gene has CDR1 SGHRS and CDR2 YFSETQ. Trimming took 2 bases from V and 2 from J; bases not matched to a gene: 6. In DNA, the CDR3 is TGCGCCAGCAGCTTTTCCCCGGGGGGACAAGAGACCCAGTACTTC. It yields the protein CASSFSPGGQETQYF.

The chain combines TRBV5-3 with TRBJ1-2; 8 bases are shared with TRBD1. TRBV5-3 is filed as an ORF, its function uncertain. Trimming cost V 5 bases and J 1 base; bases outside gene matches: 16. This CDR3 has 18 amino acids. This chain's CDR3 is CARSQRRAGGPFNYGYTF. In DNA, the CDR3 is TGTGCCAGAAGTCAGAGGCGGGCAGGGGGCCCTTTTAACTATGGCTACACCTTC.

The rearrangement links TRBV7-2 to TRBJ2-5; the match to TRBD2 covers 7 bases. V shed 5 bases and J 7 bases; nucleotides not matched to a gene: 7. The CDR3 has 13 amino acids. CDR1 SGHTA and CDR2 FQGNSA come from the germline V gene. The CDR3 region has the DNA TGTGCCAGCAGCCAAGCGGGATCCGGGACCCAGTACTTC. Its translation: CASSQAGSGTQYF.

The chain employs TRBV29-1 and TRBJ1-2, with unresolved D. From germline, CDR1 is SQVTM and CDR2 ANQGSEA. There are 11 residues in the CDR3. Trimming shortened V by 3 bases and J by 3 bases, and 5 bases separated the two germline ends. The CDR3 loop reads CSVDGDYGYTF. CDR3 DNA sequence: TGCAGCGTTGACGGGGACTATGGCTACACCTTC. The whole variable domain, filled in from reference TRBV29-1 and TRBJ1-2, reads SAVISQKPSRDICQRGTSLTIQCQVDSQVTMMFWYRQQPGQSLTLIATANQGSEATYESGFVIDKFPISRPNLTFSTLTVSNMSPEDSSIYLCSVDGDYGYTFGSGTRLTVV.

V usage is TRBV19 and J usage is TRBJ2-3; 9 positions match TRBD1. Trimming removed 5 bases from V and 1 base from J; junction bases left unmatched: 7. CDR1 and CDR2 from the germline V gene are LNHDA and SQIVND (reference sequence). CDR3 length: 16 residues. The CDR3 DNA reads TGTGCCAGTAGTGCCGACCGGGACAGGGGCACAGATACGCAGTATTTT. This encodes CASSADRDRGTDTQYF. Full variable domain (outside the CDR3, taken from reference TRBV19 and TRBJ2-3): DGGITQSPKYLFRKEGQNVTLSCEQNLNHDAMYWYRQDPGQGLRLIYYSQIVNDFQKGDIAEGYSVSREKKESFPLTVTSAQKNPTAFYLCASSADRDRGTDTQYFGPGTRLTVL.

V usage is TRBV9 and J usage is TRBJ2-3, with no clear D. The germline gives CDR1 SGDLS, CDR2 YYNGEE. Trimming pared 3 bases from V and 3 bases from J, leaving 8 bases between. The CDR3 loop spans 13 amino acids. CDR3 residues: CASSGAPTDTQYF. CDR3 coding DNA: TGTGCCAGCAGCGGCGCTCCTACAGATACGCAGTATTTT.

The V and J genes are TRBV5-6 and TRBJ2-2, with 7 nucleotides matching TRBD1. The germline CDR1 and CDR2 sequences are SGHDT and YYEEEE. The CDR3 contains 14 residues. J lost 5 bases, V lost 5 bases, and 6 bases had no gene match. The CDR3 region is CASRRDSQTGELFF. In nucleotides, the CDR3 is TGTGCCAGCAGGAGGGACAGCCAGACCGGGGAGCTGTTTTTT.

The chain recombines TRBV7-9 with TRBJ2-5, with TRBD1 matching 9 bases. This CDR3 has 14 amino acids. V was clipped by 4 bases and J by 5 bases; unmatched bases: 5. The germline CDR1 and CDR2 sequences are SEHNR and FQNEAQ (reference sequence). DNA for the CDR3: TGTGCCAGCAGCTCACAGGGGGCGTGGGAGACCCAGTACTTC. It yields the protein CASSSQGAWETQYF.

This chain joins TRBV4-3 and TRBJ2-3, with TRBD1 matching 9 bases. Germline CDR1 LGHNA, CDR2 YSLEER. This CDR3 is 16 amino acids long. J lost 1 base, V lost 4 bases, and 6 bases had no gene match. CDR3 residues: CASSPNRDRGTDTQYF. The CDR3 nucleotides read TGCGCCAGCAGCCCAAACCGGGACAGGGGCACAGATACGCAGTATTTT.

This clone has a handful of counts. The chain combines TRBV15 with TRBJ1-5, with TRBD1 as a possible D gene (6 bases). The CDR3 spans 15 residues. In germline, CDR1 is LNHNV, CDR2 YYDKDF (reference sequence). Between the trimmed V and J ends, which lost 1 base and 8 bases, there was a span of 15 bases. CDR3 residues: CATSRGRGVREPQHF. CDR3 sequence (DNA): TGTGCCACCAGCAGAGGTAGGGGGGTTAGGGAGCCCCAGCATTTT.

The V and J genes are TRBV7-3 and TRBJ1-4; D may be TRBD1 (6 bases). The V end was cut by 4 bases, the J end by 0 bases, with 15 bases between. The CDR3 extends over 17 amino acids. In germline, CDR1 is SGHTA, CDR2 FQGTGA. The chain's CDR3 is CASSSRGTKATNEKLFF. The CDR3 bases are TGTGCCAGCAGCTCCCGGGGGACAAAAGCAACTAATGAAAAACTGTTTTTT.